Following are 9 T cell receptor beta chains from one sample sequenced in a study of vaccination and CD4 T cells after COVID-19. The antigens these receptors bind are not known. The Oncomine TCR Beta short-read assay was applied to DNA of cultured CD4+ T cells. One entry per CDR3 protein results from TCRdb running MiXCR on the PCR reads. The sample shows about 21,000 distinct CDR3 sequences, approximately 50% of them seen only once. Treatment: approximately nine-day PBMC culture with coronavirus spike peptide pools or control peptides (ViraFEST assay). Material: CD4+ T cells from blood, cultured in vitro. These receptors were taken from a human donor who had recovered from COVID-19.

The chain carries TRBV6-1 and TRBJ1-2; D not certain. The CDR3 is made up of 11 amino acids. Trimming stripped 4 bases from V and 6 bases from J, with 6 bases between. Germline CDR1 reads MNHNS; CDR2 reads SASEGT. DNA of the CDR3: TGTGCCAGCAGTGGCCCCGATGGCTACACCTTC. Translation gives CASSGPDGYTF.

The sample holds one count of this clonotype. The CDR3, as DNA: TGTGCCAGCGGCCCCGGGACAAACGGGGAGCTGTTTTTT. This codes for CASGPGTNGELFF. This chain joins TRBV7-9 and TRBJ2-2; TRBD1 might be the D (6 bases). The CDR3 covers 13 residues. The germline gives CDR1 SEHNR, CDR2 FQNEAQ (reference sequence). With 8 bases removed from V and 7 bases from J, the gap between germline ends came to 14 bases.

This chain connects TRBV20-1 to TRBJ1-1; TRBD1 is a possible D gene (6 bases). The CDR3 contains 15 residues. Trimming took off 0 bases at V and 5 bases at J, with 16 bases between the two ends. From germline, CDR1 is DFQATT and CDR2 SNEGSKA (reference sequence). CDR3 amino acids: CSARDPQGGNTEAFF. CDR3 nucleotides: TGCAGTGCTAGAGACCCCCAAGGGGGGAATACTGAAGCTTTCTTT.

This clonotype appeared a single time. V gene TRBV9 combines with J gene TRBJ1-6, with D possibly matching TRBD1 (6 bases). The V and J ends lost 4 bases and 0 bases respectively, with 14 bases between them. The CDR3 is 17 amino acids. Germline loops: CDR1 SGDLS, CDR2 YYNGEE. The CDR3 bases are TGTGCCAGCAGCACCTCCGACAGGTCCTCCTATAATTCACCCCTCCACTTT. It encodes CASSTSDRSSYNSPLHF.

The chain links TRBV19 to TRBJ2-2; D gene unclear. Germline CDR1 and CDR2: LNHDA and SQIVND (reference sequence). V was cut by 4 bases and J by 8 bases, with 8 bases left in between. The length of the CDR3 is 12 residues. The CDR3 here is CASSTLEGELFF. CDR3 nucleotides: TGTGCCAGTAGTACTCTAGAAGGGGAGCTGTTTTTT. The full variable domain, rest sourced from reference TRBV19 and TRBJ2-2, is DGGITQSPKYLFRKEGQNVTLSCEQNLNHDAMYWYRQDPGQGLRLIYYSQIVNDFQKGDIAEGYSVSREKKESFPLTVTSAQKNPTAFYLCASSTLEGELFFGEGSRLTVL.

The chain is built from TRBV11-3 and TRBJ2-7, with a possible D match to TRBD2 (7 bases). CDR3 length: 16 amino acids. From germline, CDR1 is SGHNT and CDR2 YENEEA. V was shortened by 5 bases and J by 3 bases, with 20 bases between the two germline ends. The CDR3 here is CASSPPGRRGLYEQYF. As DNA, the CDR3 is TGTGCCAGCAGCCCGCCGGGACGGCGGGGGCTCTACGAGCAGTACTTC.

About this clonotype: The junction differs from germline at one of its ends, possibly a read error. The chain is built from TRBV6-2 or TRBV6-3 and TRBJ2-7, with no clear D. CDR3 size: 13 residues. The germline CDR1 and CDR2 sequences are MNHEY and SVGEGT. The CDR3 reads CANSYPSADEQYF. CDR3 sequence (DNA): TGTGCCAACAGTTACCCCAGCGCGGACGAGCAGTACTTC.

There are a few counts of this clonotype. This chain uses TRBV27 with TRBJ2-3; the D gene could be TRBD1 or TRBD2 (5 bases each). The CDR3 has 15 residues. Germline CDR1 and CDR2: MNHEY and SMNVEV (reference sequence). Trimming removed 3 bases from V and 8 bases from J, with 18 bases in between. The CDR3 region is CASSFVAPGAGTQYF. In DNA form, the CDR3 reads TGTGCCAGCAGTTTCGTGGCTCCCGGGGCGGGTACGCAGTATTTT.

In this sample, this clonotype turned up a few times. This chain connects TRBV11-3 to TRBJ2-7; TRBD2 aligns across 10 bases. Trimming removed 5 bases from V and 2 bases from J; junction bases left unmatched: 12. The CDR3 consists of 17 residues. Germline values: CDR1 SGHNT, CDR2 YENEEA. CDR3 residues: CASSPSAGTSVTYEQYF. The CDR3 DNA is TGTGCCAGCAGCCCCTCCGCCGGGACTAGCGTAACCTACGAGCAGTACTTC. Using reference TRBV11-3 and TRBJ2-7 for the parts outside the CDR3, the full variable domain is EAGVVQSPRYKIIEKKQPVAFWCNPISGHNTLYWYLQNLGQGPELLIRYENEEAVDDSQLPKDRFSAERLKGVDSTLKIQPAELGDSAVYLCASSPSAGTSVTYEQYFGPGTRLTVT.